This entry lists 13 T cell receptor beta chains sequenced from one sample in a study of T-cell memory formation after mild COVID-19 (dated by TCRdb to the early 2020s). Preparation of the library involved 5' RACE. The sample was run on an Illumina NovaSeq 6000. The public sequencing data were trimmed at Q25 with fastp and processed into clonotypes with MiXCR by TCRdb, which kept only in-frame beta chains. Here each entry gathers all rows of one CDR3 protein and keeps the most common genes and DNA. This sample is represented by 65,000 to 90,000 distinct CDR3 sequences; roughly 12% of them were singletons. 41% of the sample is in the top ten clones. The specimen was PBMCs or a T cell subset sorted from them (not recorded which). The source is a man between 18 and 35 years old who had mild COVID-19 (a few samples of this study predate the infection). The sample titles of this study are shuffled in the database, so cell type and time point are left out; the donor was told from shared clones.

The CDR3 DNA is TGTGCCAGCAGCCACGGACAGGGGGTCTATGAGCAGTTCTTC. As protein: CASSHGQGVYEQFF. V gene TRBV3-1 combines with J gene TRBJ2-1; TRBD1 aligns across 10 bases. The CDR3 is 14 amino acids. The V and J ends lost 3 bases and 8 bases, in that order; junction bases with no gene match: 4. Germline CDR1 reads LGHDT; CDR2 reads YNNKEL (reference sequence).

The sample holds a few counts of this clonotype. This chain joins TRBV3-2 and TRBJ2-2; the D call in the table, TRBD2, was not verified against the DNA. TRBV3-2 is deemed a pseudogene. This CDR3 is 16 amino acids long. This chain's CDR3 is CASMGSGGPNTGELFF. In nucleotides, the CDR3 is TGTGCCAGCATGGGTAGCGGGGGACCGAACACCGGGGAGCTGTTTTTT.

The rearrangement uses TRBV6-5 and TRBJ2-5; 9 bases fit TRBD2. The germline V gene encodes CDR1 MNHEY and CDR2 SVGAGI. Losses at the gene ends were 6 bases for V and 4 bases for J; bases not matched to a gene: 6. This CDR3 has 14 amino acids. DNA of the CDR3: TGTGCCAGCAGACCGGGACTAGCATCAGAGACCCAGTACTTC. This codes for CASRPGLASETQYF.

About this clonotype: Germline is not matched at one junction end, which may reflect a read error. This chain links TRBV11-2 with TRBJ1-2; perhaps TRBD1 as D (5 bases). This CDR3 has 15 amino acids. Germline V gene data show CDR1 as SGHAT and CDR2 as FQNNGV. The CDR3 nucleotides read TGTGCCAGCAGCTTAAGTTCATTGGGGGTGGGCGGCTACACATTC. The encoded protein is CASSLSSLGVGGYTF.

This clonotype was recorded a few times. The chain has TRBV12-3 or TRBV12-4 and TRBJ1-5, with TRBD1 matching over 8 bases. Trimming at V came to 5 bases and at J to 5 bases, leaving 17 bases not matched to a gene. This CDR3 contains 18 residues. CDR3 nucleotide sequence: TGTGCCAGCAGTCCGTACGGACAGGGCCCCGTCTCGGATCAGCCCCAGCATTTT. Protein sequence: CASSPYGQGPVSDQPQHF.

This clonotype was observed a few times. This chain uses TRBV5-6 with TRBJ2-1, with D unresolved. Between the trimmed V and J ends, which lost 1 base and 5 bases, there was a span of 10 bases. This CDR3 region has 14 residues. Per the germline V gene, CDR1 is SGHDT and CDR2 is YYEEEE. The CDR3 nucleotides are TGTGCCAGCAGCTTGCCGCCAGACAACAATGAGCAGTTCTTC. The encoded protein is CASSLPPDNNEQFF. Drawing the rest from reference TRBV5-6 and TRBJ2-1, the complete variable domain is DAGVTQSPTHLIKTRGQQVTLRCSPKSGHDTVSWYQQALGQGPQFIFQYYEEEERQRGNFPDRFSGHQFPNYSSELNVNALLLGDSALYLCASSLPPDNNEQFFGPGTRLTVL.

This rearrangement joins TRBV14 to TRBJ2-1; 13 nucleotides match TRBD2. Trimming cost V 6 bases and J 6 bases; bases outside gene matches: 5. This CDR3 region has 15 residues. Per the germline V gene, CDR1 is SGHDN and CDR2 is FVKESK. CDR3 bases: TGTGCCAGCAGACCACTAGCGGGGGGGGGCAATGAGCAGTTCTTC. Translation: CASRPLAGGGNEQFF.

V is TRBV5-1 and J is TRBJ2-3, with 7 nucleotides matching TRBD2. Germline CDR1 SGHRS, CDR2 YFSETQ. CDR3 length: 13 residues. After removal of 0 bases from V and 8 bases from J, the junction contained 3 bases not matched to a gene. In nucleotides, the CDR3 is TGCGCCAGCAGCTTGGTCCAGCGGGGTACGCAGTATTTT. It encodes CASSLVQRGTQYF.

This clonotype was recorded many times. This chain joins TRBV10-2 and TRBJ2-7, with TRBD2 matching over 12 bases. The CDR3 spans 15 residues. V dropped 7 bases and J dropped 2; count of bases not matched to a gene: 6. Germline V gene lookup returns CDR1 WSHSY and CDR2 SAAADI. In DNA, the CDR3 is TGCGCCAGCATGACTAGCGGGGGTTTAGCCTACGAGCAGTACTTC. It specifies CASMTSGGLAYEQYF.

This clonotype was observed once. V usage is TRBV5-1 and J usage is TRBJ1-5; 7 nucleotides match TRBD1. The CDR3 is made up of 15 amino acids. Germline V gene lookup returns CDR1 SGHRS and CDR2 YFSETQ. The J segment lost 0 bases and the V segment lost 4 bases, leaving 4 bases of the junction unmatched. CDR3 DNA sequence: TGCGCCAGCAGCCCGGCAGGGGGTAGCAATCAGCCCCAGCATTTT. The encoded protein is CASSPAGGSNQPQHF.

This clonotype came up a few times. The gene calls are TRBV10-3 and TRBJ2-7; no firm D call. This CDR3 has 12 residues. V lost 7 bases to trimming and J lost 2 bases, with 9 bases between them. Germline-derived CDR1 and CDR2 are ENHRY and SYGVKD. Here the CDR3 reads CAIKDQTYEQYF. Here the CDR3 DNA reads TGTGCCATCAAAGATCAGACCTACGAGCAGTACTTC.

This clonotype was seen only a few times. V is TRBV6-5 and J is TRBJ1-2; D is unresolved. Trimming took off 6 bases at V and 2 bases at J, with 10 bases between the two ends. The CDR3 totals 13 residues. The germline CDR1 and CDR2 sequences are MNHEY and SVGAGI. The CDR3 bases are TGTGCCAGCAGCCCCGGGGAGAACTATGGCTACACCTTC. The encoded protein is CASSPGENYGYTF.

This clonotype has at least ten counts. The chain joins TRBV25-1 to TRBJ2-1; D possibly corresponds to TRBD2 (5 bases). The CDR3 consists of 13 residues. Trimming removed 5 bases at V and 2 bases at J, with 7 bases between. CDR1 is MGHDK and CDR2 is SYGVNS in the germline V gene. The CDR3 reads CASSSGAYNEQFF. DNA of the CDR3: TGTGCCAGCAGTTCCGGGGCCTACAATGAGCAGTTCTTC.